The source of this TCR beta chain is a study of T cell responses to AZD1222 COVID-19 vaccine. Measured with immunoSEQ multiplex PCR; TCRdb has only the in-frame clones, and not every one. The sample shows 250,000 or so clones, about 92% of them seen only once. General observations from the study: Nearly half of spike-specific TCRs reportedly target unmutated variant regions. Donors were mostly white British, more females; clonal diversity possibly underestimated. Sampling that yielded the repertoires occurred only after the peak T cell response. Spike-specific TCR breadth and depth were elevated following two AZD1222 doses.

On this clone: Its antigen is unknown.

Trimming at V came to 5 bases and at J to 4 bases, leaving 6 bases not matched to a gene. This CDR3 is built from 14 residues. Germline values: CDR1 MNHEY, CDR2 SVGAGI. V usage is TRBV6-5 and J usage is TRBJ1-2; 8 positions agree with TRBD1. This receptor was identified in an adult in good health. Source: peripheral blood, taken on day 0 of AZD1222 vaccination. The CDR3 region has the DNA TGTGCCAGCAGTCCCGACAGGGGACCCTATGGCTACACCTTC. It specifies CASSPDRGPYGYTF.